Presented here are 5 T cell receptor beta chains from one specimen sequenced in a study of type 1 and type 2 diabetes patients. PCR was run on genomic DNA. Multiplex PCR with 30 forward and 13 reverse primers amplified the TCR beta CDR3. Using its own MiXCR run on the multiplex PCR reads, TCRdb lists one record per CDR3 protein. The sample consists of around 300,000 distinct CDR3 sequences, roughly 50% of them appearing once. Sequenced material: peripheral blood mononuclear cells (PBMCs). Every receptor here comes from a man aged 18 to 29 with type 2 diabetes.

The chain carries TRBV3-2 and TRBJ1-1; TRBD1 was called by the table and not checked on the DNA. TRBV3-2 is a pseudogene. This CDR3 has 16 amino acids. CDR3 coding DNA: TGTGCCAGCAGCCAAGAACCCCGGGGGCGGTCCACTGAAGCTTTCTTT. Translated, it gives CASSQEPRGRSTEAFF.

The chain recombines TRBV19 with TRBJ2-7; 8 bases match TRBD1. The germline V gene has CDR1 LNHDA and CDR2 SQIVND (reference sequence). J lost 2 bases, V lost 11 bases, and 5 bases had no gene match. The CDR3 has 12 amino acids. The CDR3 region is CASQDRAYEQYF. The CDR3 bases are TGTGCCTCCCAGGACAGGGCCTACGAGCAGTACTTC.

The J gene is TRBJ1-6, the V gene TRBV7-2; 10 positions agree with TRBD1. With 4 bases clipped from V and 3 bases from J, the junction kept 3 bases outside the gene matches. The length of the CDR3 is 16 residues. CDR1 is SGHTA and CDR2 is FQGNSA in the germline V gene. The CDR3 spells CASSSGQGFYNSPLHF. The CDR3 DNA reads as TGTGCCAGCAGCTCGGGACAGGGGTTCTATAATTCACCCCTCCACTTT.

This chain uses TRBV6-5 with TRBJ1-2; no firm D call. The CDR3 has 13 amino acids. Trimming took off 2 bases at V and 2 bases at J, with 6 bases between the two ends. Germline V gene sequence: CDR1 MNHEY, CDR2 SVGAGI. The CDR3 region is CASSYGGNYGYTF. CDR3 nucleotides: TGTGCCAGCAGTTACGGTGGAAACTATGGCTACACCTTC.

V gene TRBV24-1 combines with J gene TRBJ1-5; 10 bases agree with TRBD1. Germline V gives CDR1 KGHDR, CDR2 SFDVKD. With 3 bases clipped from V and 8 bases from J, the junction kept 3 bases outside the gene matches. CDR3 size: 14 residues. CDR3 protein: CATSDAGTGEPQHF. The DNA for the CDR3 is TGTGCCACCAGTGATGCCGGGACAGGGGAGCCCCAGCATTTT.